This T cell receptor beta chain comes out of a study of blood T cell repertoires in COVID-19. Study-level information: Collection of acute and convalescent COVID-19 samples took place in the United States, Italy and Spain.

CDR1 and CDR2 (germline): SQVTM, ANQGSEA. There are 12 residues in the CDR3. Trimming shortened V by 7 bases and J by 4 bases, and 13 bases separated the two germline ends. Only in-frame clones appear in the TCRdb table, and some are missing; sequencing was by immunoSEQ multiplex PCR. The sample has 280,000 or so clones; approximately 81% are singletons. Participants' own reports of clinical history determined their cohort assignment. The clonotype originates from a woman between 50 and 59 years old who had recovered from COVID-19. The gene calls are TRBV29-1 and TRBJ1-2, with D maybe TRBD1 (6 bases). Sample: PBMCs or T cells enriched from blood (not recorded which). The CDR3 loop reads CSAVQGSYGYTF. The CDR3 DNA reads TGCAGCGCGGTACAGGGAAGCTATGGCTACACCTTC.